Shown below are 8 T cell receptor beta chains from a single sample sequenced in a study of human T cells and chemical hapten exposure. Time point reported: pre-sensitization, week 0. The treatment here: therapeutic diphenylcyclopropenone sensitization with weekly scalp DPC. TCRdb fed the RACE reads into MiXCR, producing one record per CDR3 protein. The sample lists 250,000 or so distinct CDR3 sequences, almost 8% occurring once. Specimen: whole blood, collected in connection with sensitization to the hapten diphenylcyclopropenone (DPC). The receptors stem from a man between 18 and 29 years old with alopecia areata. Some clones in this sample may be carry-over from other donors' samples.

This clonotype has more than one count but fewer than ten. The J gene is TRBJ2-2, the V gene TRBV6-5; D unresolved. Germline assignment: CDR1 MNHEY and CDR2 SVGAGI. The germline V and J ends were trimmed by 5 bases and 0 bases, with 16 bases remaining between them. The CDR3 has 17 residues. The CDR3 DNA is TGTGCCAGCAGTCCTAAAACAGACACCGCGAACACCGGGGAGCTGTTTTTT. Translation: CASSPKTDTANTGELFF.

The chain links TRBV7-2 to TRBJ2-3; perhaps TRBD2 as D (6 bases). Germline CDR1 reads SGHTA; CDR2 reads FQGNSA. CDR3 length: 14 amino acids. Trimming stripped 5 bases from V and 6 bases from J, with 15 bases between. CDR3 sequence (DNA): TGTGCCAGCAGCAAAAGCGGGCCCAAGGATACGCAGTATTTT. This codes for CASSKSGPKDTQYF.

This clonotype was seen at least ten times. The chain links TRBV7-6 to TRBJ2-3, with 7 positions matching TRBD1. The CDR3 covers 14 residues. Germline V gene sequence: CDR1 SGHVS, CDR2 FNYEAQ. V dropped 2 bases and J dropped 7; count of bases not matched to a gene: 6. Written as DNA, the CDR3 is TGTGCCAGCAGCTTATCGGGACAGCTTAATACGCAGTATTTT. Protein sequence: CASSLSGQLNTQYF.

The table lists this clonotype with a few counts. The chain recombines TRBV29-1 with TRBJ1-5; 7 bases align to TRBD1. The junction had 9 bases not matched to a gene; V was cut back by 4 bases and J by 3 bases. Germline V lookup: CDR1 SQVTM, CDR2 ANQGSEA. The CDR3 is made up of 15 amino acids. CDR3 DNA sequence: TGCAGCGTTGGAGGGGCAGGGGGAGACAATCAGCCCCAGCATTTT. It yields the protein CSVGGAGGDNQPQHF. The full variable domain, completed using reference TRBV29-1 and TRBJ1-5, is SAVISQKPSRDICQRGTSLTIQCQVDSQVTMMFWYRQQPGQSLTLIATANQGSEATYESGFVIDKFPISRPNLTFSTLTVSNMSPEDSSIYLCSVGGAGGDNQPQHFGDGTRLSIL.

This clonotype was counted between two and nine times. The V and J genes are TRBV29-1 and TRBJ1-1, with a possible D match to TRBD1 (5 bases). This CDR3 has 11 residues. Trimming pared 4 bases from V and 6 bases from J, leaving 9 bases between. CDR1 is SQVTM, CDR2 ANQGSEA, per germline. The CDR3 reads CSVGGTPEAFF. In nucleotides, the CDR3 is TGCAGCGTTGGAGGGACCCCTGAAGCTTTCTTT. Filled out from reference TRBV29-1 and TRBJ1-1, the complete variable domain reads SAVISQKPSRDICQRGTSLTIQCQVDSQVTMMFWYRQQPGQSLTLIATANQGSEATYESGFVIDKFPISRPNLTFSTLTVSNMSPEDSSIYLCSVGGTPEAFFGQGTRLTVV.

The chain combines TRBV6-5 with TRBJ1-2; 12 bases are a match to TRBD1. The germline gives CDR1 MNHEY, CDR2 SVGAGI. With V trimmed by 0 bases and J by 8 bases, 7 bases remained unmatched. CDR3 length: 16 amino acids. The CDR3 loop is CASSYSRDRGQRGYTF. CDR3 in DNA: TGTGCCAGCAGTTACTCCCGGGACAGGGGGCAGAGAGGCTACACCTTC.

This clonotype was seen a few times. The chain links TRBV4-2 to TRBJ1-2; a weak D match, TRBD1 (6 bases). Trimming removed 4 bases at V and 5 bases at J, with 14 bases between. There are 14 residues in the CDR3. Germline lookup yields CDR1 LGHNA and CDR2 YNFKEQ. The CDR3 nucleotides read TGTGCCAGCAGCCCTTTGACAGGAAATTATGGCTACACCTTC. This encodes CASSPLTGNYGYTF.

In this sample, this clonotype turned up a few times. V is TRBV9 and J is TRBJ1-1, with D unclear. Trimming removed 6 bases from V and 4 bases from J, with 13 bases in between. There are 13 residues in the CDR3. Germline CDR1 SGDLS, CDR2 YYNGEE. CDR3: CASTRGIGTEAFF. Written as DNA, the CDR3 is TGTGCCAGCACGAGAGGGATCGGCACTGAAGCTTTCTTT. The complete variable domain, with remaining parts taken from reference TRBV9 and TRBJ1-1, reads DSGVTQTPKHLITATGQRVTLRCSPRSGDLSVYWYQQSLDQGLQFLIQYYNGEERAKGNILERFSAQQFPDLHSELNLSSLELGDSALYFCASTRGIGTEAFFGQGTRLTVV.